This T cell receptor (beta chain) was sequenced in a study of identical twins. TCRdb analysed the 5' RACE reads with MiXCR anew, one entry per CDR3 protein. Here the sample spans 690,000 or so distinct CDR3 sequences, 8.5% to 9.5% being singletons. A few counts support this clonotype. Germline CDR1 is MGHRA and CDR2 is YSYEKL. V lost 3 bases to trimming and J lost 2 bases, with 11 bases between them. The CDR3 loop spans 14 amino acids. The same data also went into a second study, on yellow fever vaccine responses in identical twins.

Sequenced input: PBMCs. The clonotype was recovered from a woman aged 18-29 years in good health. The J gene is TRBJ2-7, the V gene TRBV4-1; D unclear. The CDR3 nucleotides read TGCGCCAGCAGCCAGGACCGGGTCCCCTACGAGCAGTACTTC. It translates to CASSQDRVPYEQYF.